This T cell receptor beta chain was observed in a study of immune heterogeneity within non-small cell lung tumors. This CDR3 comprises 15 residues. V was trimmed by 1 base and J by 3 bases, leaving 12 bases between them. Germline lookup yields CDR1 SGHRS and CDR2 YFSETQ. Bulk tumor genomic DNA (approximately 640 ng per sample) served as template. Collection of several biopsies per primary tumor, spaced far apart, took place during surgery. Enrolled patients presented with newly diagnosed, previously untreated non-small cell lung cancer and underwent curative surgery. With 32 V and 13 J primers, multiplex PCR amplified the TCR beta CDR3. TCRdb re-analysed the multiplex PCR reads in MiXCR, keeping a single row per CDR3 protein. The table has thousands of distinct CDR3 sequences, roughly 45% seen once. This clonotype is termed medium-sized (0.01 to 0.1%).

The specimen was lung tumor tissue. The rearrangement links TRBV5-1 to TRBJ2-3, with a weak D call TRBD2 (6 bases). The clonotype comes from a man between 60 and 70 years old with non-small cell lung cancer. The CDR3 loop is CASSLLGLVTDTQYF. CDR3 coding DNA: TGCGCCAGCAGCTTGTTGGGACTGGTTACAGATACGCAGTATTTT.